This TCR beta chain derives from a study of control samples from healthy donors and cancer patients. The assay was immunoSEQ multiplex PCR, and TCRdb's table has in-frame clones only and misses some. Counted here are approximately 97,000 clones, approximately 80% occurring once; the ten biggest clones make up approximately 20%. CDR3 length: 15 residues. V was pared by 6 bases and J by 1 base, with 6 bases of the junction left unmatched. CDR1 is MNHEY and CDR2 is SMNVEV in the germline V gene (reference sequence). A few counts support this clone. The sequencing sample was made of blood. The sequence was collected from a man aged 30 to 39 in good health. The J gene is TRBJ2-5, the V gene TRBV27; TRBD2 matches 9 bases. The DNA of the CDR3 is TGTGCCAGCAGGGTCCTAGCGGGGACCCAAGAGACCCAGTACTTC. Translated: CASRVLAGTQETQYF.